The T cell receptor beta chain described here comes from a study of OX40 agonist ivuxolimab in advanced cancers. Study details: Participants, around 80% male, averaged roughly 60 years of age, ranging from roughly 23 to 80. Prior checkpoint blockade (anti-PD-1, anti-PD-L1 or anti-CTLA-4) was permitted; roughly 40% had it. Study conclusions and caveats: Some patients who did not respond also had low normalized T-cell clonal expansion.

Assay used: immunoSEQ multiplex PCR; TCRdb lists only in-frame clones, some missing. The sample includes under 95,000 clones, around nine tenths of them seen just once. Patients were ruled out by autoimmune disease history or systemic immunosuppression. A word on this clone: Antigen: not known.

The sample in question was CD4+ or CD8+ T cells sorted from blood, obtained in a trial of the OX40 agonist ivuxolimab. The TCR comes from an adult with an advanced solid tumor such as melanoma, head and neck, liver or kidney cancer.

CDR3 region: CASRRPGGTQYF. CDR3 DNA: TGTGCCAGCAGACGACCCGGTGGTACGCAGTATTTT. The rearrangement links TRBV7-3 to TRBJ2-3; D is uncertain. This CDR3 is built from 12 residues. Looked up from germline, CDR1 is SGHTA and CDR2 is FQGTGA. V shed 6 bases and J shed 8 bases, with 12 bases lying between them.